This T cell receptor (beta chain) was observed in a study of blood T cells in healthy people across ages. Primers used in a second PCR of about 7 to 12 cycles were a sample-barcoded 5' primer and a J-beta primer mix. TCRdb independently ran MiXCR on the 5' RACE reads; one entry per CDR3 protein. The data contain more than 650,000 distinct CDR3 sequences, about 53% of them singletons. A few counts support this clonotype. Between the trimmed V and J ends, which lost 7 bases and 14 bases, there was a span of 10 bases. From germline, CDR1 is SQVTM and CDR2 ANQGSEA. The CDR3 is 8 residues long. The chain uses TRBV29-1 and TRBJ2-3; D gene unclear. The sequencing sample was made of blood. This TCR was recovered from a man aged 80 or over in good health. CDR3 residues: CSAGYAYF. The CDR3 nucleotides read TGCAGCGCCGGATACGCGTATTTT.